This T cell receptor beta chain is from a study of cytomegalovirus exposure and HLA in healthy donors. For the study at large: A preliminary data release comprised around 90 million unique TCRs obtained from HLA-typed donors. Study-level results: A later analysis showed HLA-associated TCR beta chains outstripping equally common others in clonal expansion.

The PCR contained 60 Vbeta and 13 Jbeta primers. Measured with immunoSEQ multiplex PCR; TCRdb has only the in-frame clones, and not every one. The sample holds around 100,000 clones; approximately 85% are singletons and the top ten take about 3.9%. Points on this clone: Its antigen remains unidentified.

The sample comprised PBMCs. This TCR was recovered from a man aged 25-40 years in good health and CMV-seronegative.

In DNA form, the CDR3 reads TGTGCCAGCAGCCCACAGGGTGGCACCTACAATGAGCAGTTCTTC. As protein: CASSPQGGTYNEQFF. The rearrangement joins TRBV5-8 to TRBJ2-1; TRBD1 might be the D (6 bases). Trimming shortened V by 4 bases and J by 2 bases, and 13 bases separated the two germline ends. CDR3 length equals 15 residues. Germline V CDR1 and CDR2: SGHTS, YDEGEE. Full variable domain (rest looked up from reference TRBV5-8 and TRBJ2-1): EAGVTQSPTHLIKTRGQQATLRCSPISGHTSVYWYQQALGLGLQFLLWYDEGEERNRGNFPPRFSGRQFPNYSSELNVNALELEDSALYLCASSPQGGTYNEQFFGPGTRLTVL.